This TCR beta chain appears in the sequencing data of a study of blood T cell repertoires in COVID-19. As for the study in general: Italy, Spain and the United States were the sources of the convalescent and acute COVID-19 samples. The cDNA or gDNA used as material had been derived from T cells, B-cell-depleted T cells, or PBMCs.

In the original workflow: The assay estimated nucleated cells by amplifying reference gene primers. Assay: immunoSEQ multiplex PCR; the TCRdb copy retains only in-frame clones and omits some. V and J calls and clone size come straight from that table; D and trimming were deduced from the DNA. The sample holds tens of thousands of clones, 88% seen once. Germline V lookup: CDR1 SGHRS, CDR2 YFSETQ. V lost 4 bases, J lost 2 bases, and 7 bases stayed unmatched. The CDR3 sequence is 16 residues long. Sequenced sample: peripheral blood. This clonotype was sampled from a human donor in a cohort sampled during active COVID-19. This chain links TRBV5-1 with TRBJ2-2, with 8 bases identical to TRBD1. CDR3 sequence (DNA): TGCGCCAGCAGCGAAGGACAGGGAAAAAACACCGGGGAGCTGTTTTTT. Amino acid sequence: CASSEGQGKNTGELFF.